The present TCR beta chain was sequenced within a study of blood T cell repertoires in COVID-19. For the study at large: Acute-phase and convalescent COVID-19 samples originated in the United States, Italy and Spain. T cells, B-cell-depleted T cells, or PBMCs supplied cDNA or gDNA.

The CDR3 runs to 14 residues. The V end lost 0 bases, the J end lost 1 base, and 7 bases lay between the germline ends. The germline CDR1 and CDR2 sequences are KGHSH and LQKENI. How the authors handled the data: Estimation of nucleated cell counts relied on the amplification of reference gene primers. Sequencing was performed with immunoSEQ multiplex PCR; in TCRdb, only in-frame clones are kept and a portion is missing. V and J calls and clone size are those listed in that table; D and trimming were worked out from the DNA. The table lists some 62,000 clones, 65% to 80% of them singletons. The clonotype comes from a human donor in a cohort sampled during active COVID-19. This chain connects TRBV18 to TRBJ2-7; D remains ambiguous. The sequencing input was peripheral blood. CDR3 protein: CASSPPSRSYEQYF. The CDR3 nucleotides are TGTGCCAGCTCACCACCGTCCAGGTCCTACGAGCAGTACTTC.